Below, 8 T cell receptor beta chains from the same sample are listed, as sequenced in a study of blood T cell repertoires in COVID-19. Assay used: immunoSEQ multiplex PCR; TCRdb lists only in-frame clones, some missing. The repertoire holds 150,000 to 190,000 clones, with roughly four fifths as singletons. Sequences were obtained from peripheral blood. The receptors stem from a woman aged 80 or over with acute or convalescent COVID-19.

For the CDR3, the DNA is TGTGCCAGCAGCCTAGGGCCCAGGCCGGGAGCAGATACGCAGTATTTT. This gives the protein CASSLGPRPGADTQYF. The J gene is TRBJ2-3, the V gene TRBV11-3, with D possibly matching TRBD2 (6 bases). This CDR3 contains 16 residues. Trimming cost V 5 bases and J 4 bases, with 19 bases left between them. CDR1 and CDR2 from the germline V gene are SGHNT and YENEEA.

The chain recombines TRBV7-3 with TRBJ2-1, with a possible D match to TRBD1 (5 bases). The V gene lost 5 bases and the J gene lost 3 bases, with 8 bases spanning the gap. Germline V gives CDR1 SGHTA, CDR2 FQGTGA. The length of the CDR3 is 13 residues. The CDR3 sequence: CASSLDNYNEQFF. The CDR3 region has the DNA TGTGCCAGCAGCCTGGACAACTACAATGAGCAGTTCTTC.

This chain uses TRBV9 with TRBJ2-1, with 7 bases matching TRBD1. This CDR3 is 15 amino acids long. The germline CDR1 and CDR2 sequences are SGDLS and YYNGEE. V was clipped by 3 bases and J by 4 bases; unmatched bases: 7. CDR3 residues: CASSGSGQTYNEQFF. The CDR3 bases are TGTGCCAGCAGCGGCTCGGGACAGACATACAATGAGCAGTTCTTC.

This clone was picked up one time. The chain employs TRBV5-1 and TRBJ1-2; 7 bases align to TRBD1. Per the germline V gene, CDR1 is SGHRS and CDR2 is YFSETQ. The CDR3 runs 14 residues. J gave up 6 bases and V 1 base, and 6 bases lay outside the gene matches. The DNA of the CDR3 is TGCGCCAGCAGCTTGTATACAGGGGAAAATGGCTACACCTTC. It translates to CASSLYTGENGYTF. The full variable domain, its missing parts supplied by reference TRBV5-1 and TRBJ1-2, is KAGVTQTPRYLIKTRGQQVTLSCSPISGHRSVSWYQQTPGQGLQFLFEYFSETQRNKGNFPGRFSGRQFSNSRSEMNVSTLELGDSALYLCASSLYTGENGYTFGSGTRLTVV.

The chain has TRBV29-1 and TRBJ2-1; 11 positions match TRBD2. V lost 7 bases to trimming and J lost 0 bases; unmatched junction nucleotides: 5. Germline values: CDR1 SQVTM, CDR2 ANQGSEA. The CDR3 runs to 15 residues. This CDR3 reads CSALSGRDSYNEQFF. DNA of the CDR3: TGCAGCGCTCTTAGCGGGAGGGACTCCTACAATGAGCAGTTCTTC.

The chain uses TRBV28 and TRBJ1-2, with D perhaps matching TRBD1 (6 bases). Germline V gene sequence: CDR1 MDHEN, CDR2 SYDVKM. The CDR3 is 15 residues long. Trimming removed 4 bases at V and 0 bases at J, with 12 bases between. The CDR3 region is CASSSPDRPNYGYTF. In nucleotides, the CDR3 is TGTGCCAGCAGTTCCCCGGACAGACCTAACTATGGCTACACCTTC.

The chain uses TRBV6-5 and TRBJ1-2, with a tentative D call TRBD1 (5 bases). V gave up 6 bases and J gave up 4 bases, with 6 bases separating them. This CDR3 has 11 amino acids. Per the germline V gene, CDR1 is MNHEY and CDR2 is SVGAGI. As DNA, the CDR3 is TGTGCCAGCAGGCAGGGCTATGGCTACACCTTC. Its protein is CASRQGYGYTF.

This clone was seen only once. This sequence joins TRBV4-3 and TRBJ2-4, with a possible D match to TRBD1 (6 bases). Germline V gene sequence: CDR1 LGHNA, CDR2 YSLEER. CDR3 length: 17 residues. V was shortened by 2 bases and J by 0 bases, with 14 bases between the two germline ends. The CDR3 DNA sequence: TGCGCCAGCAGCCAAAAGGGGCAGGGGCTAGCCAAAAACATTCAGTACTTC. It specifies CASSQKGQGLAKNIQYF.